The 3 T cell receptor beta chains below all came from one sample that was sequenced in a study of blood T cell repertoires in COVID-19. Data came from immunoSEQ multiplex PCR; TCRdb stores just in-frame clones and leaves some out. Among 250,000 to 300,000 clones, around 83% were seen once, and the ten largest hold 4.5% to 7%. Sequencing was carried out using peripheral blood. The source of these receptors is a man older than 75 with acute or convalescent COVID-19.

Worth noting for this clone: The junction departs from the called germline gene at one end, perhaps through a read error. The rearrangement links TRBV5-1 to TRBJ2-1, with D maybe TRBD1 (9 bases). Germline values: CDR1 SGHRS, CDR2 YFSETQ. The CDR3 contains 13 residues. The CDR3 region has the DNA TGCGCCAGCAGCTTAGCGGGGGACAGGGCTCCGATCTTC. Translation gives CASSLAGDRAPIF.

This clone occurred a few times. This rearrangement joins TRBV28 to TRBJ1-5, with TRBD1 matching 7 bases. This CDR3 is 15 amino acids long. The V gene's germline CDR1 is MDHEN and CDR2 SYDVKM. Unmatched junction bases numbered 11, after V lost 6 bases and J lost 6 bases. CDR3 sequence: CASSPTTGTVQPQHF. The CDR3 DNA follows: TGTGCCAGCAGCCCTACGACAGGGACGGTTCAGCCCCAGCATTTT.

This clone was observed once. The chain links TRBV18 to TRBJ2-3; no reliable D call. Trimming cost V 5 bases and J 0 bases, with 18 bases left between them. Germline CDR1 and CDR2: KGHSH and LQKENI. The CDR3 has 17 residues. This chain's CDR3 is CASSSLGPGISTDTQYF. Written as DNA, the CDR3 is TGTGCCAGCTCATCCCTCGGCCCAGGCATTAGCACAGATACGCAGTATTTT. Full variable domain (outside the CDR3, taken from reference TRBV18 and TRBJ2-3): NAGVMQNPRHLVRRRGQEARLRCSPMKGHSHVYWYRQLPEEGLKFMVYLQKENIIDESGMPKERFSAEFPKEGPSILRIQQVVRGDSAAYFCASSSLGPGISTDTQYFGPGTRLTVL.